One sample yielded the 2 T cell receptor beta chains listed below, sequenced in a study of shared T cell receptors in the human thymus. Produced via immunoSEQ multiplex PCR; TCRdb's table is partial and in-frame only. This sample has hundreds of thousands of clones, with approximately 87% found just once. The sample was also reused in another study, on human thymus T cells.

Sequenced sample: thymocytes. The origin of the receptors is a boy in the first two years of life with a congenital heart defect.

This chain uses TRBV7-2 with TRBJ2-2; TRBD2 matches at 9 bases. Per the germline V gene, CDR1 is SGHTA and CDR2 is FQGNSA. With 0 bases clipped from V and 2 bases from J, the junction kept 13 bases outside the gene matches. CDR3 size: 20 residues. The CDR3 DNA reads as TGTGCCAGCAGCTTAGCACAGGGACTAGCCCGAGAGGGAAACACCGGGGAGCTGTTTTTT. It translates to CASSLAQGLAREGNTGELFF. Complete variable domain (other parts from reference TRBV7-2 and TRBJ2-2): GAGVSQSPSNKVTEKGKDVELRCDPISGHTALYWYRQSLGQGLEFLIYFQGNSAPDKSGLPSDRFSAERTGGSVSTLTIQRTQQEDSAVYLCASSLAQGLAREGNTGELFFGEGSRLTVL.

This chain connects TRBV11-2 to TRBJ2-7; tentatively, D is TRBD2 (7 bases). The CDR3 has 15 amino acids. Trimming stripped 0 bases from V and 2 bases from J, with 11 bases between. Looked up from germline, CDR1 is SGHAT and CDR2 is FQNNGV. In DNA form, the CDR3 reads TGTGCCAGCAGCTTAGATGTCGGGGGGCCCTACGAGCAGTACTTC. Translation gives CASSLDVGGPYEQYF.